This T cell receptor beta chain comes out of a study of blood T cells in healthy people across ages. General study points: Researchers deemed the diversity estimates from one million T cells underestimates. Lack of knowledge of donor CMV status possibly confounded expanded clonotype changes.

For the second PCR, which ran for roughly 6 to 12 cycles, a sample-barcoded 5' primer and a J-beta primer mix were used. TCRdb reprocessed the 5' RACE reads with MiXCR, giving one entry per CDR3 protein. Among hundreds of thousands of distinct CDR3 sequences, more than 45% were seen once, and the ten largest hold approximately 20%. Worth noting for this clonotype: The antigen is undetermined.

Looked up from germline, CDR1 is SGHRS and CDR2 is YFSETQ. There are 14 residues in the CDR3. Trimming stripped 4 bases from V and 3 bases from J, with 14 bases between. The sequenced sample was blood. This receptor was obtained from a young man in good health. This chain links TRBV5-1 with TRBJ2-7, with D perhaps matching TRBD2 (5 bases). CDR3 sequence: CASSPHSDLYEQYF. CDR3 coding DNA: TGCGCCAGCAGCCCTCATAGCGATCTCTACGAGCAGTACTTC.